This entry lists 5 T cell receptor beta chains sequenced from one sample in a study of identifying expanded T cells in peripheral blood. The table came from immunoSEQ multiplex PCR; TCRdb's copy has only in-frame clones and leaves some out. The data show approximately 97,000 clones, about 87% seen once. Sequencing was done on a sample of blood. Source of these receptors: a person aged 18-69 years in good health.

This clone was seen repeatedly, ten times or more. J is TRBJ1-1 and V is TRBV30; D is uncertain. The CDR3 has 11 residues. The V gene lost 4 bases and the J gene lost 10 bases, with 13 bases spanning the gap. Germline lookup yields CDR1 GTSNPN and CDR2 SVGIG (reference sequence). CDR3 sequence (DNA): TGTGCCTGGAAAGAGGGTCTGGGAGCTTTCTTT. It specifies CAWKEGLGAFF.

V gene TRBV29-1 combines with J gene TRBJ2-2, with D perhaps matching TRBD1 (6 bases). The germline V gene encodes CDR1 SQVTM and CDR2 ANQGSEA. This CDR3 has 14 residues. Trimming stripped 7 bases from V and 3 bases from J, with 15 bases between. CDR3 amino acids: CSGRLDSYTGELFF. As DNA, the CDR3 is TGCAGCGGCCGGCTGGACAGTTACACCGGGGAGCTGTTTTTT.

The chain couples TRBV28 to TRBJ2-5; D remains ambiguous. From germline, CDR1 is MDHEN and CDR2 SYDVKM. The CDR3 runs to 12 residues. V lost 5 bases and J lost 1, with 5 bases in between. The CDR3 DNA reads TGTGCCAGCAGTAGATCCCAAGAGACCCAGTACTTC. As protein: CASSRSQETQYF.

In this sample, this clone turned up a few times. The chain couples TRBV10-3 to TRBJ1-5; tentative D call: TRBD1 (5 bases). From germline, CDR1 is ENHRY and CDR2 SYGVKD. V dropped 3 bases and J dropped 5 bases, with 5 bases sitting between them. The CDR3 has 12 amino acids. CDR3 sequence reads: CAISEGDQPQHF. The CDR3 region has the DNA TGTGCCATCAGTGAAGGGGATCAGCCCCAGCATTTT.

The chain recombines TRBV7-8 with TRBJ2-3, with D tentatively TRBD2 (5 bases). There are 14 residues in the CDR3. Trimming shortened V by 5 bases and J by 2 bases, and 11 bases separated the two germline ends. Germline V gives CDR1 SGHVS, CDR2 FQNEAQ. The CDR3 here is CASSDRDPTDTQYF. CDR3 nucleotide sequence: TGTGCCAGCAGCGACCGGGATCCCACAGATACGCAGTATTTT. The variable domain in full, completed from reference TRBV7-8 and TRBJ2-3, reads GAGVSQSPRYKVAKRGQDVALRCDPISGHVSLFWYQQALGQGPEFLTYFQNEAQLDKSGLPSDRFFAERPEGSVSTLKIQRTQQEDSAVYLCASSDRDPTDTQYFGPGTRLTVL.